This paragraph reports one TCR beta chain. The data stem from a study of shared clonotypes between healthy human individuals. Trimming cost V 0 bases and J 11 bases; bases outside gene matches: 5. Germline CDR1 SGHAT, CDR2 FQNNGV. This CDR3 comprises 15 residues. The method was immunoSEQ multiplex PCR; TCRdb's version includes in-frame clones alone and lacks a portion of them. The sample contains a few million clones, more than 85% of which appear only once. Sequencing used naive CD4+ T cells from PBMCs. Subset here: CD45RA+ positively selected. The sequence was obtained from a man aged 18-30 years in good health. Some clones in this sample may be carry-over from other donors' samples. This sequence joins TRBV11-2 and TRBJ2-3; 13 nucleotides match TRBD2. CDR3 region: CASSLDGLAGVVQYF. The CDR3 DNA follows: TGTGCCAGCAGCTTAGACGGACTAGCGGGAGTGGTGCAGTATTTT.